This T cell receptor (beta chain) originates from a study of T cell clusters in autoimmune cytopenias. The length of the CDR3 is 13 residues. Germline-derived CDR1 and CDR2 are SQVTM and ANQGSEA. Each sample's input was 200 to 250 ng genomic DNA, roughly 38,000 genome equivalents. TRB rearrangements were amplified by touch-down multiplex PCR with mixed TRB-A/B primers. TCRdb reworked the multiplex PCR reads into one entry per CDR3 protein, no DNA. The sample table sets out 10,000 to 15,000 distinct CDR3 sequences. This clonotype registers medium-sized by frequency. This sample was also put to use in a study of T cell repertoires in aging, cancer and after chemotherapy. That investigation notes: The whole study produced a dataset of about 8.8 million TCR reads. In each cancer cohort, median generation probability increased across chemotherapy, suggesting thymic output rebounded.

What was sequenced was peripheral blood. This chain connects TRBV29-1 to TRBJ2-2; TCRdb picks TRBD1, but there is no DNA to check that call. This TCR came from a human donor in good health. The chain's CDR3 is CSVDRQGSGELFF.